This T cell receptor (beta chain) was recorded in a study of regulatory T cells in long-lasting Graves disease. This CDR3 is built from 13 residues. V lost 5 bases, J lost 1 base, and 8 bases lay in between. This clonotype was seen ten or more times. Time point given: newly diagnosed GD, antithyroid drugs for less than 3 months. TCR sequences were obtained from RNA taken from PBMCs. Construction of the TCR beta libraries employed iRepertoire HTBI primers in conjunction with Arm-PCR of CDR3 regions. One entry per CDR3 protein, called by TCRdb with MiXCR from the multiplex PCR reads. The sample lists 390,000 or so distinct CDR3 sequences, about 11% occurring once. This sample also appeared in a second study, on T cells in Graves' hyperthyroidism and ophthalmopathy. Per that study: Among clonotypes expanded in thyroid above 0.001, most were also found in blood.

The clonotype comes from a woman between 18 and 29 years old with Graves disease. The chain carries TRBV12-3 or TRBV12-4 and TRBJ1-2, with a tentative D call TRBD1 (6 bases). Material: peripheral blood mononuclear cells (PBMCs), obtained at new diagnosis, from a patient treated with antithyroid drugs. The CDR3 region is CASSGQFNYGYTF. CDR3 sequence (DNA): TGTGCCAGCAGTGGACAGTTTAACTATGGCTACACCTTC.